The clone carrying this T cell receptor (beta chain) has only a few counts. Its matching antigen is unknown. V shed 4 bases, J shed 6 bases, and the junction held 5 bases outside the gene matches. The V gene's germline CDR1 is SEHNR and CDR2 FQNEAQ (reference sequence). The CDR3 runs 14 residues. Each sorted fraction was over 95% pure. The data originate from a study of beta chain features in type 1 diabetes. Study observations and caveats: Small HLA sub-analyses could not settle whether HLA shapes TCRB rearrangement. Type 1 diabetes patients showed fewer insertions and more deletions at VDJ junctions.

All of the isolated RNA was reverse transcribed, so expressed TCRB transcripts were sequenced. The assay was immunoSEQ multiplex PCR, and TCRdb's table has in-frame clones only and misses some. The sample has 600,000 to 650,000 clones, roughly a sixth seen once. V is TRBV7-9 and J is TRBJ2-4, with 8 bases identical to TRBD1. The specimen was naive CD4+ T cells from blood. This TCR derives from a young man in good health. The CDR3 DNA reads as TGTGCCAGCAGCTCTCAGGGGGCAGGAAACATTCAGTACTTC. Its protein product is CASSSQGAGNIQYF.